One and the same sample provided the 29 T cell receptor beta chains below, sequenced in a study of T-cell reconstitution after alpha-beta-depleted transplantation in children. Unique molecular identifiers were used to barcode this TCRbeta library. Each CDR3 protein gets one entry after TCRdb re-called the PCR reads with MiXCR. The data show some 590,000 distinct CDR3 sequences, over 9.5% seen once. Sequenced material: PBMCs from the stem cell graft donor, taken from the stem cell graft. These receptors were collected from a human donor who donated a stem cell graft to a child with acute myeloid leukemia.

The CDR3 DNA sequence: TGCAGTGTCCGGCGGGAGGGCCTCAATGAGCAGTTCTTC. Amino acids: CSVRREGLNEQFF. The rearrangement uses TRBV20-1 and TRBJ2-1; 9 bases are a match to TRBD2. With 7 bases clipped from V and 6 bases from J, the junction kept 7 bases outside the gene matches. Per the germline V gene, CDR1 is DFQATT and CDR2 is SNEGSKA (reference sequence). The length of the CDR3 is 13 residues.

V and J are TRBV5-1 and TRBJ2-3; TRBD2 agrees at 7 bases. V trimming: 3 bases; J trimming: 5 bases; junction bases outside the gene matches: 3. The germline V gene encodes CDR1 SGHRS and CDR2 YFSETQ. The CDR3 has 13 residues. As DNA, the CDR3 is TGCGCCAGCAGCTCTCTAGCGGTAGATACGCAGTATTTT. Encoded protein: CASSSLAVDTQYF.

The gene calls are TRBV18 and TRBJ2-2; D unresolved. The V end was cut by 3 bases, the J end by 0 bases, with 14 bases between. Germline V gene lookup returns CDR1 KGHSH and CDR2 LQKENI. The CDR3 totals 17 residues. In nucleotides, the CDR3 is TGTGCCAGCTCACCGGAACTGATAGGCGCGAACACCGGGGAGCTGTTTTTT. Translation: CASSPELIGANTGELFF.

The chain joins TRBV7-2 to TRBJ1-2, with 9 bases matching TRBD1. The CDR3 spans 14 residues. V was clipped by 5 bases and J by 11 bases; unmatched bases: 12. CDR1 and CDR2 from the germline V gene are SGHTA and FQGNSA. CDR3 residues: CASSPRTGDGGYTF. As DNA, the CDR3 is TGTGCCAGCAGCCCACGGACAGGGGATGGGGGGTACACCTTC.

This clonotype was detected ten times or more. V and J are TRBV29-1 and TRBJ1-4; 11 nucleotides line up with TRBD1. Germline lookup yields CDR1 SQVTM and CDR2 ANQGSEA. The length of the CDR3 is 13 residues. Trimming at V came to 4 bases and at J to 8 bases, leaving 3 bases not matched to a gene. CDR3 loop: CSVGTGGNEKLFF. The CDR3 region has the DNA TGCAGCGTTGGGACAGGGGGCAACGAAAAACTGTTTTTT.

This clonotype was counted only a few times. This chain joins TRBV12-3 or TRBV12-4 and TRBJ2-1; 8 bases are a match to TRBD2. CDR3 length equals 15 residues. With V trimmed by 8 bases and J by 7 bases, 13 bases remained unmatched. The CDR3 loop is CASARRAGGFNEQFF. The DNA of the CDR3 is TGTGCCAGCGCCCGGAGGGCGGGAGGATTTAATGAGCAGTTCTTC.

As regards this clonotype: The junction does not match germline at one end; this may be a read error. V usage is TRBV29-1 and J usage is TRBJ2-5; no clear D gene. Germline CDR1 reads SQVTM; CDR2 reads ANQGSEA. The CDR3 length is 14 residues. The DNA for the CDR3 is TGCAACGTTGAAGATCAACTTTTTTGGGAGACCCAGTACTTC. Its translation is CNVEDQLFWETQYF.

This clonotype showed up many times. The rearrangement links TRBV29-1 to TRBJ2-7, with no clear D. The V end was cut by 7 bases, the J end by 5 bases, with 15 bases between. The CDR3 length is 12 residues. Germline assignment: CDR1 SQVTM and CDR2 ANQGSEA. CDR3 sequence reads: CSAGPGPDEQYF. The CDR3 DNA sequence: TGCAGCGCAGGCCCCGGACCGGACGAGCAGTACTTC.

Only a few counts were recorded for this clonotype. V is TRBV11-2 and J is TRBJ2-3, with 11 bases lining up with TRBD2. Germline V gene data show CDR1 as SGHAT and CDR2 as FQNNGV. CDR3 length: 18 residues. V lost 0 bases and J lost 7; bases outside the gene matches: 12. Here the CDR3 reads CASSLELAGDGRGHTQYF. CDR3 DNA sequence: TGTGCCAGCAGCTTAGAACTAGCGGGAGACGGTAGAGGGCATACGCAGTATTTT.

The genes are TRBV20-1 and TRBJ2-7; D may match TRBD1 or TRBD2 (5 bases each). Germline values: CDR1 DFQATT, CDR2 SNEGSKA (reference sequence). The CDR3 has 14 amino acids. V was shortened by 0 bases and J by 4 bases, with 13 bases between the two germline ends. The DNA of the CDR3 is TGCAGTGCTAGAGAGCCCGGGGCCTCATACGAGCAGTACTTC. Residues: CSAREPGASYEQYF.

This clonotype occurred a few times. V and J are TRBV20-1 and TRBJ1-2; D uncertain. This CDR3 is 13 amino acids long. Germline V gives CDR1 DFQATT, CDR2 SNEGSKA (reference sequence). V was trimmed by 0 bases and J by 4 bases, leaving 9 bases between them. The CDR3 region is CSARDDVGYGYTF. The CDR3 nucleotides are TGCAGTGCTAGAGATGATGTGGGCTATGGCTACACCTTC.

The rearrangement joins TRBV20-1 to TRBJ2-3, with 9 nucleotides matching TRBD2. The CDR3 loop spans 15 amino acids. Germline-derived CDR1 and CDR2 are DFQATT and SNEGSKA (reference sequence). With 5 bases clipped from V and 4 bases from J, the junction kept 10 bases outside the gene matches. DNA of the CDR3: TGCAGTGCTCGACTTGCGGGAGGGATTGCAGATACGCAGTATTTT. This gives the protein CSARLAGGIADTQYF.

CDR3 in amino acids: CAWRNPGKANEQFF. The CDR3 bases are TGTGCCTGGAGAAATCCCGGCAAAGCCAATGAGCAGTTCTTC. The chain carries TRBV30 and TRBJ2-1; D gene ambiguous. Trimming removed 3 bases at V and 6 bases at J, with 15 bases between. Germline loops: CDR1 GTSNPN, CDR2 SVGIG (reference sequence). The CDR3 loop spans 14 amino acids.

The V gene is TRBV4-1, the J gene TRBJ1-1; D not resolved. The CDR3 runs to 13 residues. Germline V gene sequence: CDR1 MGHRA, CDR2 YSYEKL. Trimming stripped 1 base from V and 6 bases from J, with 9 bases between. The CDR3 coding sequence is TGCGCCAGCAGCCAAGGCATCTACCCTGAAGCTTTCTTT. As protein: CASSQGIYPEAFF.

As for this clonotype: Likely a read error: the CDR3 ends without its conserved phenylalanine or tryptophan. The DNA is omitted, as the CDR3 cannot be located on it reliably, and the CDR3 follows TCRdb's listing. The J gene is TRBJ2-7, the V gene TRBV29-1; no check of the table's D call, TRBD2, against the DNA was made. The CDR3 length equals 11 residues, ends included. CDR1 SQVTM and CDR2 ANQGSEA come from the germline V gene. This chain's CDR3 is CSVVAGLRDCI.

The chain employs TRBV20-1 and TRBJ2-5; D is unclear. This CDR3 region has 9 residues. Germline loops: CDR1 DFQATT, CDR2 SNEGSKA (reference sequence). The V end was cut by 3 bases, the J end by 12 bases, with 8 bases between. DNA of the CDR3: TGCAGTGCTAGCCTGAACGAGTACTTC. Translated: CSASLNEYF.

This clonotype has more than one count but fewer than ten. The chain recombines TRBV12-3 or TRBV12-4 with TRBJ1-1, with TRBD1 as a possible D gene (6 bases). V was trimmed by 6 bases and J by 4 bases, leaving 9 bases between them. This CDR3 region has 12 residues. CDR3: CASRMDSTEAFF. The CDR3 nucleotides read TGTGCCAGCAGAATGGACAGCACTGAAGCTTTCTTT.

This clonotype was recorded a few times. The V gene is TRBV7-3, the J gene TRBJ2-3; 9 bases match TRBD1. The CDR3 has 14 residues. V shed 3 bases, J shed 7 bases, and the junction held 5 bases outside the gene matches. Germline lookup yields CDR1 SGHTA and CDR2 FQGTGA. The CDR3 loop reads CASSLSTGGNTQYF. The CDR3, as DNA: TGTGCCAGCAGCTTGAGTACAGGGGGCAATACGCAGTATTTT.

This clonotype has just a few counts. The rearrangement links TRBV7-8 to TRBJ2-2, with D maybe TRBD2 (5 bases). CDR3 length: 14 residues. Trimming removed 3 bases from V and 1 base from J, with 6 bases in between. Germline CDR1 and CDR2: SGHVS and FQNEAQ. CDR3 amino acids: CASSFTRNTGELFF. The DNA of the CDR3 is TGTGCCAGCAGCTTTACTAGGAACACCGGGGAGCTGTTTTTT. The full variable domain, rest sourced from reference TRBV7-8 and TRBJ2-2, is GAGVSQSPRYKVAKRGQDVALRCDPISGHVSLFWYQQALGQGPEFLTYFQNEAQLDKSGLPSDRFFAERPEGSVSTLKIQRTQQEDSAVYLCASSFTRNTGELFFGEGSRLTVL.

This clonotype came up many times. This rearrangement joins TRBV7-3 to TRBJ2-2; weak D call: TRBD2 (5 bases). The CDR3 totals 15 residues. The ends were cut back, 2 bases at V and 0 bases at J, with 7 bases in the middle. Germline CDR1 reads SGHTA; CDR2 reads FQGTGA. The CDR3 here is CASSLALANTGELFF. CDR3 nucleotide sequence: TGTGCCAGCAGCTTAGCACTAGCGAACACCGGGGAGCTGTTTTTT.

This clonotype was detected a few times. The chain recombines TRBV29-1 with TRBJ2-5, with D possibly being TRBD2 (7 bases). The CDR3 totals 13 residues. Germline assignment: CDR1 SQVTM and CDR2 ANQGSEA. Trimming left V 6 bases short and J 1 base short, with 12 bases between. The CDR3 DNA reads TGCAGCGTAGCTAGGGGGGGCCAAGAGACCCAGTACTTC. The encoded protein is CSVARGGQETQYF.

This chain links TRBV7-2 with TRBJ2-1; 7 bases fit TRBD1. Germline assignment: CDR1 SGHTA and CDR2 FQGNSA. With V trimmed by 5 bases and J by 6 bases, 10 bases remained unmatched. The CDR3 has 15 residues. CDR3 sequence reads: CASSRDRAIGNEQFF. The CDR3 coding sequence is TGTGCCAGCAGCCGGGACAGAGCCATCGGCAATGAGCAGTTCTTC.

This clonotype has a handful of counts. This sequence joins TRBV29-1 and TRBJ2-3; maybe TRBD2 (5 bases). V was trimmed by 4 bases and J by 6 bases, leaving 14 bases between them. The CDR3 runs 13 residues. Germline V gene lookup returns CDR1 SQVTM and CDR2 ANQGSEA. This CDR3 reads CSVVASPADTQYF. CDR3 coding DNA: TGCAGCGTTGTAGCGTCCCCGGCGGATACGCAGTATTTT.

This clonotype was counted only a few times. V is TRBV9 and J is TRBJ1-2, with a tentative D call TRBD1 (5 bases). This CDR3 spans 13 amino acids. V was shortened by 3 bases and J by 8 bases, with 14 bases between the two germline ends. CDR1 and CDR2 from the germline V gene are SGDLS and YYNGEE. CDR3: CASSGGAGNGYTF. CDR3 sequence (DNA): TGTGCCAGCAGCGGGGGCGCAGGGAACGGCTACACCTTC. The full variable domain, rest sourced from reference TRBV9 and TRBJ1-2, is DSGVTQTPKHLITATGQRVTLRCSPRSGDLSVYWYQQSLDQGLQFLIQYYNGEERAKGNILERFSAQQFPDLHSELNLSSLELGDSALYFCASSGGAGNGYTFGSGTRLTVV.

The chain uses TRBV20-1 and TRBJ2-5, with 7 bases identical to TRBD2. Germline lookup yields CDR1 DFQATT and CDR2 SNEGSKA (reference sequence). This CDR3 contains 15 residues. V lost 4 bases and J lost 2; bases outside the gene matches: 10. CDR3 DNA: TGCAGTGCTACCACCGCGACTAGCAGTCAAGAGACCCAGTACTTC. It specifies CSATTATSSQETQYF.

CDR3 amino acids: CASTDRGDHTDTQYF. In DNA, the CDR3 is TGTGCCAGTACCGATCGGGGGGACCACACAGATACGCAGTATTTT. This chain uses TRBV19 with TRBJ2-3; TRBD2 aligns across 7 bases. The length of the CDR3 is 15 residues. Losses at the gene ends were 7 bases for V and 2 bases for J; bases not matched to a gene: 9. CDR1 and CDR2 from the germline V gene are LNHDA and SQIVND (reference sequence).

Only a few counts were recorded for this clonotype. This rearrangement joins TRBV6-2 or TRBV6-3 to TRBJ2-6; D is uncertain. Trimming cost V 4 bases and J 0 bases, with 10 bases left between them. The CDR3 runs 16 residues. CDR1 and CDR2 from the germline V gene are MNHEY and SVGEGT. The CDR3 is CASSSIGASGANVLTF. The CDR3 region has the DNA TGTGCCAGCAGTTCCATCGGTGCCTCTGGGGCCAACGTCCTGACTTTC.

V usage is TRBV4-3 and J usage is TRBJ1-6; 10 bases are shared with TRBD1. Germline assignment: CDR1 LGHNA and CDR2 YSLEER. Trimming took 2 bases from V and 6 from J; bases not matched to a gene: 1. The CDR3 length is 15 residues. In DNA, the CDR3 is TGCGCCAGCAGCCAATGGACAGGGGGTAATTCACCCCTCCACTTT. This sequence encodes CASSQWTGGNSPLHF.

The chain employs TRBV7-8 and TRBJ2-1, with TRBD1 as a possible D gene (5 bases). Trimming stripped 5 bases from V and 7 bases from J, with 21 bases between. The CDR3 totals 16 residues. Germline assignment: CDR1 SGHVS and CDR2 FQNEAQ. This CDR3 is CASSLRLGLGPNEQFF. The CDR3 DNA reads TGTGCCAGCAGCCTACGACTGGGGCTGGGGCCAAATGAGCAGTTCTTC.